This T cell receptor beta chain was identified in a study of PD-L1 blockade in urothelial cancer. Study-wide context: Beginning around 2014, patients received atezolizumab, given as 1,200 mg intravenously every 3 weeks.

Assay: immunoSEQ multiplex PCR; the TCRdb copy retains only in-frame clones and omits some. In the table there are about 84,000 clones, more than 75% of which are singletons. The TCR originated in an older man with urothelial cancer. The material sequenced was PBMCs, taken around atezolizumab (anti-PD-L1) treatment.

The DNA for the CDR3 is TGTGCCAGCAGGAAGGTAGCGGGGACAGATACGCAGTATTTT. It translates to CASRKVAGTDTQYF. The genes are TRBV2 and TRBJ2-3; 8 bases align to TRBD2. This CDR3 region has 14 residues. V lost 6 bases and J lost 3; bases outside the gene matches: 5. Germline CDR1 and CDR2: SNHLY and FYNNEI.